Listed below are T cell receptor beta chains from one sample, sequenced in a study of CD8 T cells in ankylosing spondylitis. TCRdb passed the 5' RACE reads through MiXCR, listing each CDR3 protein once. The data hold hundreds of thousands of distinct CDR3 sequences, with 15% to 20% observed a single time. The sequencing sample was made of blood, either unsorted or a sorted T cell fraction (not recorded which). Every receptor here comes from a male donor with ankylosing spondylitis. Both conserved end residues are part of each CDR3. A D gene is named only where the DNA matches it firmly. Size tells how often a clone was seen (once, few, many) or the class of an expanded clone, and some rows leave it out.

j_gene | v_gene | abundance | d_gene | CDR3aa | CDR3nt
TRBJ1-6 | TRBV30 | once | . | CAWSSGPQSNSPLHF | TGTGCCTGGAGTTCCGGGCCTCAGTCGAATTCACCCCTCCACTTT
TRBJ2-2 | TRBV5-1 | . | . | CASSLFSSFTGELFF | TGCGCCAGCAGCTTGTTTTCCTCTTTCACCGGGGAGCTGTTTTTT
TRBJ2-7 | TRBV20-1 | many | . | CSARDSLGYEQYF | TGCAGTGCTAGAGATTCACTGGGCTACGAGCAGTACTTC
TRBJ1-5 | TRBV20-1 | few | . | CSAIREPNQPQHF | TGCAGTGCTATCCGGGAGCCGAATCAGCCCCAGCATTTT
TRBJ1-1 | TRBV9 | . | . | CASSVGVGANTEAFF | TGTGCCAGCAGCGTAGGGGTTGGGGCTAACACTGAAGCTTTCTTT
TRBJ2-7 | TRBV20-1 | many | TRBD2 | CSAGGFEQYF | TGCAGTGCCGGGGGGTTCGAGCAGTACTTC
TRBJ2-5 | TRBV5-6 | . | . | CASSLVVGTMRTQYF | TGTGCCAGCAGCTTGGTGGTAGGAACCATGCGGACCCAGTACTTC
TRBJ2-5 | TRBV3-1 | few | TRBD2 | CASSQGAGQTQYF | TGTGCCAGCAGCCAAGGAGCGGGGCAGACCCAGTACTTC
TRBJ2-3 | TRBV20-1 | . | . | CSAPKGGGADTQYF | TGCAGTGCCCCCAAAGGGGGGGGTGCAGATACGCAGTATTTT
TRBJ1-1 | TRBV6-5 | . | . | CASSYSGGVMNTEAFF | TGTGCCAGCAGTTACTCAGGGGGAGTCATGAACACTGAAGCTTTCTTT
TRBJ1-2 | TRBV30 | . | . | CAWSVGFRVNYGYTF | TGTGCCTGGAGTGTAGGTTTTAGGGTTAACTATGGCTACACCTTC
TRBJ2-7 | TRBV20-1 | . | . | CSVLGSSAYEQYF | TGCAGTGTTCTGGGCAGCTCGGCCTACGAGCAGTACTTC
TRBJ2-7 | TRBV7-9 | . | . | CASSLKVYEQYF | TGTGCCAGCAGCTTAAAGGTCTACGAGCAGTACTTC
TRBJ1-3 | TRBV5-1 | many | . | CASSAGRDPGNTIYF | TGCGCCAGCAGCGCAGGCAGGGACCCTGGAAACACCATATATTTT
TRBJ2-7 | TRBV24-1 | many | . | CATSDTGHSYEQYF | TGTGCCACCAGTGATACGGGACATTCCTACGAGCAGTACTTC
TRBJ1-2 | TRBV5-1 | few | TRBD1 | CASSSQTPRDRDFYGYTF | TGCGCCAGCAGCTCCCAAACTCCCCGGGACAGGGATTTCTATGGCTACACCTTC
TRBJ1-4 | TRBV5-1 | few | . | CASSLAGGRSNEKLFF | TGCGCCAGCAGCTTGGCGGGGGGGCGGAGTAATGAAAAACTGTTTTTT
TRBJ2-1 | TRBV4-3 | once | TRBD2 | CASSQEAGGGEQFF | TGCGCCAGCAGCCAAGAAGCGGGCGGGGGTGAGCAGTTCTTC
TRBJ1-2 | TRBV7-2 | many | TRBD1 | CASSPRTGGNYGYTF | TGTGCCAGCAGCCCCAGGACAGGGGGGAACTATGGCTACACCTTC
TRBJ2-7 | TRBV10-3 | . | TRBD1 | CAISVGTGAYEQYF | TGTGCCATCAGTGTGGGGACAGGGGCCTACGAGCAGTACTTC
TRBJ2-7 | TRBV6-6 | . | . | CASSYGLGEQYF | TGTGCCAGCAGTTACGGACTGGGGGAGCAGTACTTC
TRBJ2-3 | TRBV12-3/TRBV12-4 | few | TRBD1 | CASSEQGVFHSSTDTQYF | TGTGCCAGCAGCGAACAGGGGGTCTTCCATTCTAGCACAGATACGCAGTATTTT
TRBJ2-3 | TRBV7-2 | . | . | CASSLSAGIRRDTQYF | TGTGCCAGCAGCTTATCCGCGGGAATTCGTAGGGATACGCAGTATTTT
TRBJ1-2 | TRBV14 | many | . | CASSRQAGSGYTF | TGTGCCAGCAGTCGACAGGCAGGAAGCGGCTACACCTTC
TRBJ2-5 | TRBV7-9 | . | TRBD2 | CASSLDSGKETQYF | TGTGCCAGCAGCTTAGATAGCGGGAAAGAGACCCAGTACTTC
TRBJ2-2 | TRBV6-2/TRBV6-3 | . | TRBD2 | CASSFGTSGRLGPGELFF | TGTGCCAGCAGCTTCGGGACTAGCGGGAGACTGGGCCCGGGGGAGCTGTTTTTT
TRBJ1-1 | TRBV12-3/TRBV12-4 | . | . | CASSLHSRGTEAFF | TGTGCCAGCAGTTTACATAGCAGGGGCACTGAAGCTTTCTTT
TRBJ2-1 | TRBV3-1 | . | TRBD2 | CASSQLASGNREQFF | TGTGCCAGCAGCCAACTGGCTAGCGGTAATAGGGAGCAGTTCTTC
TRBJ2-5 | TRBV6-6 | few | TRBD1 | CASRKGQQETQYF | TGTGCCAGCAGAAAGGGACAGCAAGAGACCCAGTACTTC
TRBJ2-5 | TRBV5-1 | many | . | CASSLVSGGETQYF | TGCGCCAGCAGCTTGGTATCGGGTGGAGAGACCCAGTACTTC
TRBJ2-3 | TRBV12-3/TRBV12-4 | few | . | CASSSLRSTDTQYF | TGTGCCAGCAGTTCTCTGCGGAGCACAGATACGCAGTATTTT
TRBJ2-5 | TRBV12-5 | few | TRBD2 | CASGLSRGARSQETQYF | TGTGCTAGTGGTTTGTCGCGGGGGGCGAGATCACAAGAGACCCAGTACTTC
TRBJ1-6 | TRBV4-1 | few | . | CASSQDRSPLHF | TGCGCCAGCAGCCAAGACCGCTCACCCCTCCACTTT
TRBJ1-1 | TRBV29-1 | many | TRBD1 | CSAPDRGTEAFF | TGCAGCGCTCCGGACAGGGGAACTGAAGCTTTCTTT
TRBJ2-5 | TRBV25-1 | . | TRBD2 | CASRGTSIYPQTQYF | TGTGCCAGCAGAGGGACTAGTATTTACCCACAGACCCAGTACTTC
TRBJ2-1 | TRBV9 | once | TRBD2 | CASSPTSGGALQEQFF | TGTGCCAGCAGCCCTACTAGCGGGGGGGCCCTCCAGGAGCAGTTCTTC
TRBJ1-5 | TRBV20-1 | . | . | CSAPTGYGPQHF | TGCAGTGCTCCGACAGGTTATGGGCCCCAGCATTTT
TRBJ2-1 | TRBV20-1 | . | . | CSASAGSNNEQFF | TGCAGTGCTAGTGCGGGCAGCAACAATGAGCAGTTCTTC
TRBJ2-5 | TRBV20-1 | few | . | CSALSQDFQETQYF | TGCAGTGCCCTAAGCCAGGATTTCCAAGAGACCCAGTACTTC
TRBJ2-3 | TRBV11-3 | . | TRBD2 | CASSPLAGDTDTQYF | TGTGCCAGCAGCCCATTAGCGGGGGACACAGATACGCAGTATTTT
TRBJ2-4 | TRBV20-1 | few | TRBD2 | CSAPPGGRASKNIQYF | TGCAGTGCGCCCCCCGGCGGGAGGGCGTCCAAAAACATTCAGTACTTC
TRBJ2-7 | TRBV6-2/TRBV6-3 | . | TRBD1 | CASSSTGTGFYEQYF | TGTGCCAGCAGTTCCACCGGGACAGGGTTCTACGAGCAGTACTTC
TRBJ2-1 | TRBV30 | . | . | CAWSGREEQFF | TGTGCCTGGAGTGGAAGAGAGGAGCAGTTCTTC
TRBJ2-3 | TRBV20-1 | . | TRBD1 | CSAPRGTGEVDTQYF | TGCAGTGCCCCCCGCGGGACAGGGGAAGTGGATACGCAGTATTTT
TRBJ2-1 | TRBV12-3/TRBV12-4 | many | . | CASKPGGAAYNEQFF | TGTGCCAGCAAGCCCGGGGGTGCGGCCTACAATGAGCAGTTCTTC
TRBJ2-6 | TRBV9 | . | TRBD1 | CASSSDRAVISGANVLTF | TGTGCCAGCAGCTCAGACAGGGCAGTCATATCTGGGGCCAACGTCCTGACTTTC
TRBJ1-4 | TRBV9 | few | . | CASSVTPLEEEKLFF | TGTGCCAGCAGCGTAACCCCGCTGGAGGAGGAAAAACTGTTTTTT